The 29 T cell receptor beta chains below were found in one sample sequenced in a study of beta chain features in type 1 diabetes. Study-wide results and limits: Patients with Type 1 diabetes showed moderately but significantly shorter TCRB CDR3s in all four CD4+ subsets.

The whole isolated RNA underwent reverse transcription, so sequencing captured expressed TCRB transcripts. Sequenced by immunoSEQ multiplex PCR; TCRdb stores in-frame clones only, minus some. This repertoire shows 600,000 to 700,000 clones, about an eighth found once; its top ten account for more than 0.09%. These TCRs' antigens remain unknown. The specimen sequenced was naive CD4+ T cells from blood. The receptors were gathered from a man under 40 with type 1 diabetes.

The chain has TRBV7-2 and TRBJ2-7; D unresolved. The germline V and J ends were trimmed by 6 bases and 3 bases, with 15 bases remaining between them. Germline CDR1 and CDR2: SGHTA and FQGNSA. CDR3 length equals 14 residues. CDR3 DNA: TGTGCCAGCAGTCTTCTAACCCCCTACTACGAGCAGTACTTC. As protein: CASSLLTPYYEQYF.

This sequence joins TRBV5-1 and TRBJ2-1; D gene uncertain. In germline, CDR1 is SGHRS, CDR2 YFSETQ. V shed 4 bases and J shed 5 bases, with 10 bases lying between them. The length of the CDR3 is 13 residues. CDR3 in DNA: TGCGCCAGCAGCCGAGACTTACACAATGAGCAGTTCTTC. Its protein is CASSRDLHNEQFF. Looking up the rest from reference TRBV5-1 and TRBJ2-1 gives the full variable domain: KAGVTQTPRYLIKTRGQQVTLSCSPISGHRSVSWYQQTPGQGLQFLFEYFSETQRNKGNFPGRFSGRQFSNSRSEMNVSTLELGDSALYLCASSRDLHNEQFFGPGTRLTVL.

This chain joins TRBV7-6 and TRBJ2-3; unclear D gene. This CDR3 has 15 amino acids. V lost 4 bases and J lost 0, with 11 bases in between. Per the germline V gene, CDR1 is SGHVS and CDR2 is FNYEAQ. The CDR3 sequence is CASSSWAWSTDTQYF. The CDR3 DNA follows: TGTGCCAGCAGCTCCTGGGCCTGGAGCACAGATACGCAGTATTTT.

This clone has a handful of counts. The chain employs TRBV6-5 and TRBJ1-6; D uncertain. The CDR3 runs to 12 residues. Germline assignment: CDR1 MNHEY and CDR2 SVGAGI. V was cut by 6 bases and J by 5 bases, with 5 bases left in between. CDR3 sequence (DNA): TGTGCCAGCAGGCCGAATAATTCACCCCTCCACTTT. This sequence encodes CASRPNNSPLHF.

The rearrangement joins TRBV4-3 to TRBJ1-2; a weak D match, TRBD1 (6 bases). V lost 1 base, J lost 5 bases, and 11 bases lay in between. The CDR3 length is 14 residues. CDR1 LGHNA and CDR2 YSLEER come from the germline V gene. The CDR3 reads CASSQAGQLYGYTF. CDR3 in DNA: TGCGCCAGCAGCCAAGCAGGACAGCTTTATGGCTACACCTTC.

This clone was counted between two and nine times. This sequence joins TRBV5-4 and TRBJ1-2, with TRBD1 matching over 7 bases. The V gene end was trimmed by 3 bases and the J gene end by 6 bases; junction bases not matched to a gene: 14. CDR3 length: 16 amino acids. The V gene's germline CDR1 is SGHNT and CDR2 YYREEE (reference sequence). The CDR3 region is CASSSTRDREANGYTF. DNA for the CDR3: TGTGCCAGCAGCTCGACGCGCGACAGGGAGGCCAATGGCTACACCTTC.

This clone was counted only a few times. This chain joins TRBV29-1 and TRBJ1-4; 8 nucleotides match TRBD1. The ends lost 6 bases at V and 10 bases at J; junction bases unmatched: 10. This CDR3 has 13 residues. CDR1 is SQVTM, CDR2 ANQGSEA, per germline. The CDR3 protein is CSVDTGGEGKLFF. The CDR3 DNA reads TGCAGCGTGGACACAGGGGGAGAGGGAAAACTGTTTTTT.

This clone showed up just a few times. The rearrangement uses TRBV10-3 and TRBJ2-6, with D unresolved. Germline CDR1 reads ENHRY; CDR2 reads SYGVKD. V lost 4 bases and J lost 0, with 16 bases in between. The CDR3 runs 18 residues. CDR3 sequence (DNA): TGTGCCATCAGTGGTCGATCAGGTTCGAGCTCTGGGGCCAACGTCCTGACTTTC. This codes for CAISGRSGSSSGANVLTF.

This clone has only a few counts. The CDR3: CASSTGGHTDTQYF. Written as DNA, the CDR3 is TGCGCCAGCAGCACGGGGGGCCACACAGATACGCAGTATTTT. The chain is built from TRBV5-1 and TRBJ2-3; maybe TRBD2 (7 bases). The CDR3 runs to 14 residues. The ends were cut back, 4 bases at V and 2 bases at J, with 11 bases in the middle. Looked up from germline, CDR1 is SGHRS and CDR2 is YFSETQ.

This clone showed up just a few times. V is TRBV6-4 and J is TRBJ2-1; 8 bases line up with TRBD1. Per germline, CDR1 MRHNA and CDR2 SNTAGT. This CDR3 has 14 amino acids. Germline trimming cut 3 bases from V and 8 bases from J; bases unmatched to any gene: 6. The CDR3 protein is CASSDGQGLDEQFF. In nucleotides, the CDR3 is TGTGCCAGCAGTGATGGACAGGGACTTGATGAGCAGTTCTTC.

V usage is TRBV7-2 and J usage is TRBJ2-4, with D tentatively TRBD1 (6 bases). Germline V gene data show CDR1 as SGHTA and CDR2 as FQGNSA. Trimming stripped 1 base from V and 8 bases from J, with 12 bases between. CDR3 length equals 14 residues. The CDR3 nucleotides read TGTGCCAGCAGCTTAGAACAGGGCGTGTACATTCAGTACTTC. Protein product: CASSLEQGVYIQYF.

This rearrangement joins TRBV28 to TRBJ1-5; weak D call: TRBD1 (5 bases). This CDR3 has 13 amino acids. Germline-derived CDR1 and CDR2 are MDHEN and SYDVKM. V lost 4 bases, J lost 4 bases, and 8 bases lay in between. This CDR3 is CASSSQANQPQHF. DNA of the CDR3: TGTGCCAGCAGTTCACAGGCGAATCAGCCCCAGCATTTT.

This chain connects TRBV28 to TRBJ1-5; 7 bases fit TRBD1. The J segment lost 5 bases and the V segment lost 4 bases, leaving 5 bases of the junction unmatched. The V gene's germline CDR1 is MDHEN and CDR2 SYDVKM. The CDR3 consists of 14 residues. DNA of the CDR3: TGTGCCAGCAGTTCTGACAGGGCCTATCAGCCCCAGCATTTT. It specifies CASSSDRAYQPQHF. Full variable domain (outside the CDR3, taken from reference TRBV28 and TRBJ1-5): DVKVTQSSRYLVKRTGEKVFLECVQDMDHENMFWYRQDPGLGLRLIYFSYDVKMKEKGDIPEGYSVSREKKERFSLILESASTNQTSMYLCASSSDRAYQPQHFGDGTRLSIL.

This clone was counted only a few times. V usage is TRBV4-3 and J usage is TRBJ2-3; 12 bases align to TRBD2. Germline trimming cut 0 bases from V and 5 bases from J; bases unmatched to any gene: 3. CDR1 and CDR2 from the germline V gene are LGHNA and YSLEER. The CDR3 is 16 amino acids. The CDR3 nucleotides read TGCGCCAGCAGCCAAGATCTAGCGGGGGGGCAAGATACGCAGTATTTT. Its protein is CASSQDLAGGQDTQYF.

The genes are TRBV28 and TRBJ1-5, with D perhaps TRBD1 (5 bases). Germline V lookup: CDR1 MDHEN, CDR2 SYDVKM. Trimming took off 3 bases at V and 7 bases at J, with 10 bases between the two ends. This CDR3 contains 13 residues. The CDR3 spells CASSLGGTQPQHF. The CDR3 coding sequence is TGTGCCAGCAGTTTGGGGGGGACCCAGCCCCAGCATTTT.

The DNA of the CDR3 is TGTGCCAGCAGGGCCGCGGGACTAGCGGGTTACAATGAGCAGTTCTTC. This translates into CASRAAGLAGYNEQFF. The V and J genes are TRBV5-4 and TRBJ2-1; TRBD2 aligns across 12 bases. J lost 4 bases, V lost 5 bases, and 7 bases had no gene match. The CDR3 spans 16 residues. CDR1 SGHNT and CDR2 YYREEE come from the germline V gene (reference sequence). The full variable domain, rest sourced from reference TRBV5-4 and TRBJ2-1, is ETGVTQSPTHLIKTRGQQVTLRCSSQSGHNTVSWYQQALGQGPQFIFQYYREEENGRGNFPPRFSGLQFPNYSSELNVNALELDDSALYLCASRAAGLAGYNEQFFGPGTRLTVL.

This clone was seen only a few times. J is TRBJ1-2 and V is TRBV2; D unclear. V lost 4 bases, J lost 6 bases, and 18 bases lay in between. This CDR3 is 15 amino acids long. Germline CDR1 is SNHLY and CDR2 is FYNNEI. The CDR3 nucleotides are TGTGCCAGCAGTGTTTTGGCAGGCTCGCCTGATGGCTACACCTTC. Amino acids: CASSVLAGSPDGYTF.

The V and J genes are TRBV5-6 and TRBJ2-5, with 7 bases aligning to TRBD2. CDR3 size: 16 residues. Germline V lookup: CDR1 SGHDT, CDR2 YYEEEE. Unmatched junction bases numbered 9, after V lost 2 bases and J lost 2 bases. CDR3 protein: CASSFPTSALQETQYF. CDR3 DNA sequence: TGTGCCAGCAGCTTTCCCACTAGCGCGTTACAAGAGACCCAGTACTTC.

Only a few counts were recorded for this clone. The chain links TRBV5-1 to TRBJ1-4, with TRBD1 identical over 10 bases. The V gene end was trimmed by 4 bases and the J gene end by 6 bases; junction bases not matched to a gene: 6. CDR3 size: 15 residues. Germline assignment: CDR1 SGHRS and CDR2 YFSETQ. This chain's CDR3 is CASSEEGTGDEKLFF. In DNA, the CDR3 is TGCGCCAGCAGCGAGGAGGGGACAGGGGATGAAAAACTGTTTTTT.

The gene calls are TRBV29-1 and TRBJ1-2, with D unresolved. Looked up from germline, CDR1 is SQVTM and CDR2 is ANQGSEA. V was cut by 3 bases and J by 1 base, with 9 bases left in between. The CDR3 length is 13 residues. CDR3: CSVEPRDNYGYTF. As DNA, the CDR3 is TGCAGCGTTGAGCCAAGAGATAACTATGGCTACACCTTC.

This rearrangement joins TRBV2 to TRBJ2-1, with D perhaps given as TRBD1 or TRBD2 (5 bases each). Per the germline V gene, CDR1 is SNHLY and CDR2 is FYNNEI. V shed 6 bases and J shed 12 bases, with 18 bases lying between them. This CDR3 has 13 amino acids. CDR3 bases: TGTGCCAGCAGCGCCGGGACGGCTTTGGGGCAGTTCTTC. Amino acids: CASSAGTALGQFF. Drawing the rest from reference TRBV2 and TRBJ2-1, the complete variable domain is EPEVTQTPSHQVTQMGQEVILRCVPISNHLYFYWYRQILGQKVEFLVSFYNNEISEKSEIFDDQFSVERPDGSNFTLKIRSTKLEDSAMYFCASSAGTALGQFFGPGTRLTVL.

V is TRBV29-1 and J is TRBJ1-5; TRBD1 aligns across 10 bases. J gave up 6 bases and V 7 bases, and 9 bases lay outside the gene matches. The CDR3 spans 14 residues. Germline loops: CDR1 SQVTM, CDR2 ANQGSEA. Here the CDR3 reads CSARTGTGVQPQHF. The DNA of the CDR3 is TGCAGCGCGAGGACCGGGACAGGGGTTCAGCCCCAGCATTTT.

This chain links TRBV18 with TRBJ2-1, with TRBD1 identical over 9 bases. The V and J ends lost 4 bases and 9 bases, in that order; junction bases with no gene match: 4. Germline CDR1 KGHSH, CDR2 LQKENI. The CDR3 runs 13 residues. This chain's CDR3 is CASSLQGAREQFF. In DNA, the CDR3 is TGTGCCAGCTCACTACAGGGGGCCCGTGAGCAGTTCTTC.

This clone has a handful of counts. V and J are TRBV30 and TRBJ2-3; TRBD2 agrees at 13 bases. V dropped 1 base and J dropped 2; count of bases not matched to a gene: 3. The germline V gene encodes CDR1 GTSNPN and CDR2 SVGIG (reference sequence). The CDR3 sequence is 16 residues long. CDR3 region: CAWSAGLAGATDTQYF. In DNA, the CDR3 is TGTGCCTGGAGTGCCGGACTAGCGGGGGCCACAGATACGCAGTATTTT.

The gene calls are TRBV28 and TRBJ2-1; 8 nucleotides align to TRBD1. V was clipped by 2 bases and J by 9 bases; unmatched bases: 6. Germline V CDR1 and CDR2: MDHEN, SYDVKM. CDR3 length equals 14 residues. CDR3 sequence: CASSLHPGTGEQFF. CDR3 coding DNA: TGTGCCAGCAGTTTACATCCGGGGACAGGTGAGCAGTTCTTC.

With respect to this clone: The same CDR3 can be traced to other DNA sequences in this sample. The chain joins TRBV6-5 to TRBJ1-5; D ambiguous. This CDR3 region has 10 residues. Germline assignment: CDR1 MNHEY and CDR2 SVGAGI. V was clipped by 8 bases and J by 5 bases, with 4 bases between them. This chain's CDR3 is CASGYQPQHF. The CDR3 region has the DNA TGTGCCAGCGGATATCAGCCCCAGCATTTT.

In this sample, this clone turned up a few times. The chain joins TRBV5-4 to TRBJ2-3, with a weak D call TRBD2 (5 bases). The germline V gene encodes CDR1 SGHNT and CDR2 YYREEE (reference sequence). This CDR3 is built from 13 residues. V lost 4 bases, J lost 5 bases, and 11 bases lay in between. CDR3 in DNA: TGTGCCAGCAGCGTTTTACGGGGAGATACGCAGTATTTT. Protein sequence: CASSVLRGDTQYF.

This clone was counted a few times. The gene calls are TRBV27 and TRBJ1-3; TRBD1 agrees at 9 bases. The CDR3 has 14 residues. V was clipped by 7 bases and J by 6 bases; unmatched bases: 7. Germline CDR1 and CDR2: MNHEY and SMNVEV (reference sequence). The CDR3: CASKPGQGINTIYF. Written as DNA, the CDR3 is TGTGCCAGCAAACCGGGACAGGGAATAAACACCATATATTTT.

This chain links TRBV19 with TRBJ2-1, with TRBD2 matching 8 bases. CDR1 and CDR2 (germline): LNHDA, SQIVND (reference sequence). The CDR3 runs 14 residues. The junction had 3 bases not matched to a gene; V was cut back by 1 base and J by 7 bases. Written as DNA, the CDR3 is TGTGCCAGTAGTATAGGCGGGGGGACGAATGAGCAGTTCTTC. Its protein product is CASSIGGGTNEQFF.